One sample yielded the 12 T cell receptor beta chains listed below, sequenced in a study of T cell responses to AZD1222 COVID-19 vaccine. The table came from immunoSEQ multiplex PCR; TCRdb's copy has only in-frame clones and leaves some out. The sample has approximately 150,000 clones, more than 85% seen once. This specimen consisted of peripheral blood, obtained 28 days after the second AZD1222 dose. These receptors were collected from an adult who received the AZD1222 COVID-19 vaccine.

V and J are TRBV27 and TRBJ2-7; 7 nucleotides line up with TRBD1. The CDR3 runs to 15 residues. Per the germline V gene, CDR1 is MNHEY and CDR2 is SMNVEV (reference sequence). V trimming: 6 bases; J trimming: 3 bases; junction bases outside the gene matches: 11. The CDR3 bases are TGTGCCAGCAGGAGGGGACAGTCGAGTGTCTACGAGCAGTACTTC. This translates into CASRRGQSSVYEQYF.

J is TRBJ1-1 and V is TRBV2, with no clear D. CDR1 and CDR2 (germline): SNHLY, FYNNEI. V dropped 0 bases and J dropped 8 bases, with 16 bases sitting between them. This CDR3 comprises 15 residues. The CDR3 is CASSEAAAGGVEAFF. The DNA for the CDR3 is TGTGCCAGCAGTGAAGCAGCCGCAGGCGGGGTGGAAGCTTTCTTT. Full variable domain (missing parts from reference TRBV2 and TRBJ1-1): EPEVTQTPSHQVTQMGQEVILRCVPISNHLYFYWYRQILGQKVEFLVSFYNNEISEKSEIFDDQFSVERPDGSNFTLKIRSTKLEDSAMYFCASSEAAAGGVEAFFGQGTRLTVV.

V is TRBV29-1 and J is TRBJ2-1; possible D gene TRBD2, 6 bases. The CDR3 spans 14 residues. Germline assignment: CDR1 SQVTM and CDR2 ANQGSEA. V gave up 4 bases and J gave up 5 bases, with 15 bases separating them. In nucleotides, the CDR3 is TGCAGCGTTGTCCGGGGGACTGGGAACAATGAGCAGTTCTTC. It translates to CSVVRGTGNNEQFF.

The CDR3 DNA reads TGTGCCACCAGTGATTTTGGGACAGAAAAAGGCTACACCTTC. This gives the protein CATSDFGTEKGYTF. The chain combines TRBV24-1 with TRBJ1-2; 7 bases align to TRBD1. Germline CDR1 and CDR2: KGHDR and SFDVKD. The CDR3 runs to 14 residues. J was trimmed by 8 bases and V by 1 base; bases with no gene match: 6.

The J gene is TRBJ1-6, the V gene TRBV10-3, with 8 bases aligning to TRBD1. The CDR3 length is 14 residues. Germline V gives CDR1 ENHRY, CDR2 SYGVKD. The V and J ends lost 3 bases and 5 bases, in that order; junction bases with no gene match: 0. Here the CDR3 reads CAISEQGDNSPLHF. CDR3 sequence (DNA): TGTGCCATCAGTGAACAGGGGGATAATTCACCCCTCCACTTT.

This clone was recorded a few times. CDR3 in amino acids: CASSQGTVRSYEQYF. The CDR3 bases are TGCGCCAGCAGCCAGGGGACTGTCCGCTCCTACGAGCAGTACTTC. The chain joins TRBV4-3 to TRBJ2-7; TRBD2 might be the D (6 bases). The CDR3 is 15 amino acids. Trimming removed 3 bases from V and 0 bases from J, with 12 bases in between. Germline CDR1 LGHNA, CDR2 YSLEER.

The V gene is TRBV27, the J gene TRBJ2-1; TRBD2 matches at 7 bases. The J segment lost 6 bases and the V segment lost 3 bases, leaving 8 bases of the junction unmatched. CDR3 length: 15 residues. The germline gives CDR1 MNHEY, CDR2 SMNVEV (reference sequence). CDR3: CASSLAGTMSNEQFF. DNA of the CDR3: TGTGCCAGCAGTTTGGCCGGGACTATGAGCAATGAGCAGTTCTTC.

The V gene is TRBV4-3, the J gene TRBJ2-2, with TRBD2 matching over 9 bases. The CDR3 has 19 amino acids. Germline V gives CDR1 LGHNA, CDR2 YSLEER. V lost 4 bases and J lost 3; bases outside the gene matches: 15. The CDR3, as DNA: TGCGCCAGCAGCCCCCTAAAGACTAGCGGAACCAAGGACACCGGGGAGCTGTTTTTT. Its protein product is CASSPLKTSGTKDTGELFF.

The chain joins TRBV30 to TRBJ1-6; D might be TRBD1 (6 bases). The CDR3 contains 15 residues. Germline CDR1 is GTSNPN and CDR2 is SVGIG (reference sequence). Trimming removed 1 base from V and 3 bases from J, with 10 bases in between. Here the CDR3 DNA reads TGTGCCTGGAGTGGGGGGGCGGTCTATAATTCACCCCTCCACTTT. Translation gives CAWSGGAVYNSPLHF.

The rearrangement links TRBV2 to TRBJ2-1, with a weak D call TRBD2 (6 bases). The CDR3 sequence is 15 residues long. The germline V and J ends were trimmed by 4 bases and 4 bases, with 14 bases remaining between them. Per the germline V gene, CDR1 is SNHLY and CDR2 is FYNNEI. The CDR3 is CASSGGTGYYNEQFF. The DNA for the CDR3 is TGTGCCAGCAGTGGGGGGACTGGGTATTACAATGAGCAGTTCTTC.

This chain links TRBV27 with TRBJ2-2, with 13 bases identical to TRBD2. Germline CDR1 and CDR2: MNHEY and SMNVEV (reference sequence). The V and J ends lost 8 bases and 8 bases, in that order; junction bases with no gene match: 11. This CDR3 has 16 amino acids. CDR3 region: CASCPGTSGTSGELFF. In DNA form, the CDR3 reads TGTGCCAGCTGTCCTGGGACTAGCGGGACATCTGGGGAGCTGTTTTTT.

This clone showed up just a few times. This CDR3 reads CSVLTGVEAFF. In DNA, the CDR3 is TGCAGCGTCCTGACAGGTGTTGAAGCTTTCTTT. The chain couples TRBV29-1 to TRBJ1-1; a weak D match, TRBD1 (6 bases). The CDR3 totals 11 residues. V was cut by 6 bases and J by 7 bases, with 12 bases left in between. Germline V gene sequence: CDR1 SQVTM, CDR2 ANQGSEA. The full variable domain, in which reference TRBV29-1 and TRBJ1-1 provide the parts outside the CDR3, is SAVISQKPSRDICQRGTSLTIQCQVDSQVTMMFWYRQQPGQSLTLIATANQGSEATYESGFVIDKFPISRPNLTFSTLTVSNMSPEDSSIYLCSVLTGVEAFFGQGTRLTVV.